A selection of T cell receptor beta chains follows, all from one sample in a study of post-analysis software for immune sequencing data. TCRdb fed the PCR reads into MiXCR, producing one record per CDR3 protein. The sample consists of hundreds of thousands of distinct CDR3 sequences, approximately 30% of them appearing once. Sequenced material: blood. The receptors derive from a girl aged 5 to 17 with multiple sclerosis. The CDR3 runs from the conserved cysteine through the conserved F or W. Fields, in order: V gene, D gene, clone size, J gene, CDR3 protein, CDR3 DNA. A D gene is named only where the DNA matches it firmly. For some rows the clone size is stated as once, few or many, or as a class when expanded; others skip it.

V: TRBV29-1
D: TRBD1
size: many
J: TRBJ2-3
CDR3: CSGQGLTDTQYF
DNA: TGCAGCGGACAGGGGCTCACAGATACGCAGTATTTT

V: TRBV9
D: -
size: -
J: TRBJ2-6
CDR3: CASSAGSSSSGANVLTF
DNA: TGTGCCAGCAGCGCAGGCAGCAGCTCCTCTGGGGCCAACGTCCTGACTTTC

V: TRBV11-2
D: TRBD2
size: few
J: TRBJ2-7
CDR3: CASSLFAGGGISYEQYF
DNA: TGTGCCAGCAGCTTATTTGCGGGGGGCGGTATCTCCTACGAGCAGTACTTC

V: TRBV27
D: TRBD1
size: -
J: TRBJ2-7
CDR3: CASSPRTGGVEQYF
DNA: TGTGCCAGCAGTCCTCGGACAGGGGGAGTCGAGCAGTACTTC

V: TRBV20-1
D: -
size: -
J: TRBJ2-5
CDR3: CSAIGRSGLAETQYF
DNA: TGCAGTGCCATCGGAAGGAGCGGGCTGGCGGAGACCCAGTACTTC

V: TRBV12-3/TRBV12-4
D: -
size: -
J: TRBJ1-5
CDR3: CASSFGPDRISNQPQHF
DNA: TGTGCCAGCAGTTTCGGCCCGGACAGAATTAGCAATCAGCCCCAGCATTTT

V: TRBV7-2
D: -
size: -
J: TRBJ2-5
CDR3: CASTRPGQETQYF
DNA: TGTGCCAGCACTCGACCGGGCCAAGAGACCCAGTACTTC

V: TRBV2
D: TRBD1
size: -
J: TRBJ1-1
CDR3: CASSETGEGNTEAFF
DNA: TGTGCCAGCAGTGAGACAGGGGAGGGGAACACTGAAGCTTTCTTT

V: TRBV4-3
D: -
size: -
J: TRBJ2-3
CDR3: CASSQDTARSGTDTQYF
DNA: TGCGCCAGCAGCCAAGATACGGCGAGGAGCGGTACAGATACGCAGTATTTT

V: TRBV29-1
D: -
size: -
J: TRBJ1-2
CDR3: CSVEERGFNYGYTF
DNA: TGCAGCGTTGAAGAGCGGGGTTTTAACTATGGCTACACCTTC

V: TRBV6-5
D: TRBD2
size: -
J: TRBJ2-3
CDR3: CASSYLRMAGDGTDTQYF
DNA: TGTGCCAGCAGTTACTTACGGATGGCGGGAGATGGCACAGATACGCAGTATTTT

V: TRBV12-3/TRBV12-4
D: TRBD1
size: -
J: TRBJ2-1
CDR3: CASSLGDRGLIDEQFF
DNA: TGTGCCAGCAGTTTAGGGGACAGGGGGTTAATCGATGAGCAGTTCTTC

V: TRBV6-5
D: TRBD2
size: few
J: TRBJ2-7
CDR3: CASRTSGTHYEQYF
DNA: TGTGCCAGCAGAACTAGCGGGACCCACTACGAGCAGTACTTC

V: TRBV6-4
D: -
size: -
J: TRBJ2-1
CDR3: CASSIGHVGILRSSYNEQFF
DNA: TGTGCCAGCAGCATCGGGCACGTAGGCATATTAAGGAGCTCCTACAATGAGCAGTTCTTC

V: TRBV7-9
D: TRBD2
size: -
J: TRBJ2-7
CDR3: CASSPLSGASYEQDF
DNA: TGTGCCAGCAGCCCACTAAGCGGGGCCTCCTACGAGCAGGACTTC

V: TRBV20-1
D: -
size: -
J: TRBJ2-3
CDR3: CSTNTGLRLADTQYF
DNA: TGCAGTACCAATACTGGCCTTAGGTTGGCGGATACGCAGTATTTT

V: TRBV27
D: -
size: few
J: TRBJ1-2
CDR3: CASSFRSSSNYGYTF
DNA: TGTGCCAGCAGTTTCCGGTCTTCTTCTAACTATGGCTACACCTTC

V: TRBV3-1
D: -
size: -
J: TRBJ1-6
CDR3: CASSPTPQGSPLHF
DNA: TGTGCCAGCAGCCCGACACCCCAAGGGTCACCCCTCCACTTT

V: TRBV7-2
D: TRBD2
size: -
J: TRBJ2-1
CDR3: CASSPRTSGGDYNEQFF
DNA: TGTGCCAGCAGCCCAAGGACTAGCGGGGGAGACTACAATGAGCAGTTCTTC

V: TRBV10-3
D: TRBD2
size: -
J: TRBJ2-7
CDR3: CAISDPGLVGPYEQYF
DNA: TGTGCCATCAGTGACCCTGGACTAGTTGGGCCCTACGAGCAGTACTTC

V: TRBV2
D: TRBD2
size: -
J: TRBJ2-7
CDR3: CASERGSQYEQYF
DNA: TGTGCCAGTGAGCGGGGCAGCCAGTACGAGCAGTACTTC

V: TRBV7-2
D: TRBD2
size: -
J: TRBJ2-5
CDR3: CASSYVAGGRETQYF
DNA: TGTGCCAGCAGCTACGTAGCGGGAGGGAGGGAGACCCAGTACTTC

V: TRBV6-4
D: TRBD1
size: many
J: TRBJ2-3
CDR3: CASSSGTGTGSDTQYF
DNA: TGTGCCAGCAGTTCCGGGACAGGCACGGGGTCAGATACGCAGTATTTT

V: TRBV7-2
D: -
size: -
J: TRBJ1-6
CDR3: CASSPSSLSVPPHF
DNA: TGTGCCAGCAGCCCCTCTTCCTTGTCTGTGCCCCCCCACTTT

V: TRBV3-1
D: -
size: -
J: TRBJ2-5
CDR3: CASSQGPGLPETQYF
DNA: TGTGCCAGCAGCCAAGGACCAGGCCTCCCAGAGACCCAGTACTTC

V: TRBV24-1
D: TRBD2
size: few
J: TRBJ2-7
CDR3: CATSDRDPSGSYEQYF
DNA: TGTGCCACCAGTGACCGGGATCCTAGCGGGAGCTACGAGCAGTACTTC

V: TRBV4-1
D: -
size: -
J: TRBJ1-1
CDR3: CASDREGDTEAFF
DNA: TGCGCCAGCGACCGGGAGGGGGACACTGAAGCTTTCTTT

V: TRBV5-6
D: -
size: -
J: TRBJ1-5
CDR3: CASSHPGVWNQPQHF
DNA: TGTGCCAGCAGCCACCCAGGGGTTTGGAATCAGCCCCAGCATTTT

V: TRBV9
D: -
size: few
J: TRBJ2-1
CDR3: CASSVVGGRPRINNEQFF
DNA: TGTGCCAGCAGCGTAGTTGGGGGGAGGCCTCGAATAAACAATGAGCAGTTCTTC

V: TRBV6-5
D: -
size: -
J: TRBJ1-1
CDR3: CASISPEAFF
DNA: TGTGCCAGCATTTCGCCCGAAGCTTTCTTT

V: TRBV15
D: TRBD1
size: few
J: TRBJ2-3
CDR3: CATSTERDRSTDTQYF
DNA: TGTGCCACCAGCACGGAGAGGGACAGGAGCACAGATACGCAGTATTTT

V: TRBV20-1
D: -
size: few
J: TRBJ2-7
CDR3: CSARSSDGTYEQYF
DNA: TGCAGTGCTAGATCCTCGGACGGCACCTACGAGCAGTACTTC

V: TRBV6-6
D: TRBD1
size: -
J: TRBJ2-1
CDR3: CASIRDRDYNEQFF
DNA: TGTGCCAGCATACGGGACAGGGACTACAATGAGCAGTTCTTC

V: TRBV29-1
D: -
size: few
J: TRBJ2-5
CDR3: CSVSWTARETQYF
DNA: TGCAGCGTTTCATGGACAGCGAGGGAGACCCAGTACTTC

V: TRBV10-3
D: -
size: -
J: TRBJ2-5
CDR3: CAISESLEAKWETQYF
DNA: TGTGCCATCAGTGAGTCATTGGAGGCGAAGTGGGAGACCCAGTACTTC

V: TRBV27
D: -
size: few
J: TRBJ1-2
CDR3: CASITSGPRDGYTF
DNA: TGTGCCAGCATCACTAGCGGGCCCAGGGATGGCTACACCTTC

V: TRBV6-5
D: -
size: -
J: TRBJ2-2
CDR3: CASSLVPGTGELFF
DNA: TGTGCCAGCAGCCTAGTTCCCGGGACCGGGGAGCTGTTTTTT

V: TRBV4-3
D: TRBD2
size: -
J: TRBJ2-1
CDR3: CASSQDWTSGRGEQFF
DNA: TGCGCCAGCAGCCAAGACTGGACTAGCGGGAGAGGCGAGCAGTTCTTC

V: TRBV20-1
D: TRBD1
size: -
J: TRBJ2-7
CDR3: CSAAEGGHEQYF
DNA: TGCAGTGCCGCCGAAGGGGGCCACGAGCAGTACTTC

V: TRBV12-3/TRBV12-4
D: -
size: -
J: TRBJ1-6
CDR3: CASSSSNSPLHF
DNA: -

V: TRBV14
D: -
size: -
J: TRBJ1-2
CDR3: CASSQDARAYGYTF
DNA: TGTGCCAGCAGCCAAGACGCCAGGGCCTATGGCTACACCTTC

V: TRBV25-1
D: TRBD1
size: -
J: TRBJ2-7
CDR3: CASSEAGQGTYEQYF
DNA: TGTGCCAGCAGTGAAGCAGGACAGGGAACCTACGAGCAGTACTTC

V: TRBV6-2/TRBV6-3
D: TRBD1
size: few
J: TRBJ2-6
CDR3: CASIRNPPNTPGQGSSGANVLTF
DNA: TGTGCCAGCATTCGGAATCCTCCTAACACGCCGGGACAGGGGTCTTCTGGGGCCAACGTCCTGACTTTC

V: TRBV3-1
D: -
size: many
J: TRBJ2-4
CDR3: CASSQEPGAPAADIQYF
DNA: TGTGCCAGCAGCCAGGAGCCCGGAGCGCCCGCCGCAGACATTCAGTACTTC